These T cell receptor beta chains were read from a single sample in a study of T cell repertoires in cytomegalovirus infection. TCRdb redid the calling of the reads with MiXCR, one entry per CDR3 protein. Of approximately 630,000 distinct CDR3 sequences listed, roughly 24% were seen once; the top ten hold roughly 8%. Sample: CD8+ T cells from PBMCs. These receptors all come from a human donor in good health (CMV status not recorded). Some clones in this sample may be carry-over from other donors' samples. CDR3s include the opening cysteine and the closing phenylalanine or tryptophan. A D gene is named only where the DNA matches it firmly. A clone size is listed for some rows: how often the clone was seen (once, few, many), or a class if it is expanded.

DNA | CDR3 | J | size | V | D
TGTGCCAGTAGTATGTTTCAGGGGGATTACAATGAGCAGTTCTTC | CASSMFQGDYNEQFF | TRBJ2-1 | NA | TRBV19 | TRBD1
TGTGCCAGCAGTTACTCGATAGGTGCAGGGTCGATTCCATCGTTCGGCACAGATACGCAGTATTTT | CASSYSIGAGSIPSFGTDTQYF | TRBJ2-3 | few | TRBV6-6 | NA
TGTGCCAGCAGCTCCCCGGGTCGGGAAAAACTGTTTTTT | CASSSPGREKLFF | TRBJ1-4 | few | TRBV7-6 | NA
TGCAGTGCCAAAGATGGAGGCATTCGCAATCAGCCCCAGCATTTT | CSAKDGGIRNQPQHF | TRBJ1-5 | few | TRBV20-1 | NA
TGCGCCAGCAGCCAAGAACCGGCTAACAGGGGCTCCGAGCAGTACTTC | CASSQEPANRGSEQYF | TRBJ2-7 | few | TRBV4-1 | TRBD1
TGTGCCAGCAGTTACTCGAGCGGGGGGTCGGCTAGCACAGATACGCAGTATTTT | CASSYSSGGSASTDTQYF | TRBJ2-3 | NA | TRBV6-6 | TRBD2
TGTGCCAGCAGACCGGGACCTCTATCCTACGAGCAGTACTTC | CASRPGPLSYEQYF | TRBJ2-7 | many | TRBV11-1 | NA
TGTGCCAGCAGCCGGGCGGCGGGGGGCGCATACGAGCAGTACTTC | CASSRAAGGAYEQYF | TRBJ2-7 | few | TRBV7-6 | TRBD2
TGTGCCAGCAGCTTAGCGCTAGCGGGGGGGCACGAGCAGTTCTTC | CASSLALAGGHEQFF | TRBJ2-1 | many | TRBV7-6 | TRBD2
TGTGCCAGCAAACGCCTTGGACAGGGGACCCATCTGGAGAACACTGAAGCTTTCTTT | CASKRLGQGTHLENTEAFF | TRBJ1-1 | few | TRBV6-1 | TRBD1
TGTGCCAGCAGCCACTGGGGCAATGAGCAGTTCTTC | CASSHWGNEQFF | TRBJ2-1 | NA | TRBV13 | NA
TGCGCCAGCAGCCAAGAGGTTGCAGGGCTTATAGACAATGAGCAGTTCTTC | CASSQEVAGLIDNEQFF | TRBJ2-1 | NA | TRBV4-3 | NA
TGTGCCAGCAGCTTAGGCGGGCAGGGCTATGGCTACACCTTC | CASSLGGQGYGYTF | TRBJ1-2 | many | TRBV7-6 | NA
TGTGCCAGCATTATACGGGGCGGCACCGGGGAGCTGTTTTTT | CASIIRGGTGELFF | TRBJ2-2 | many | TRBV2 | NA
TGTGCCAGCAGTTTGTTTGGGGTAGTCACTCAGCCCCAGCATTTT | CASSLFGVVTQPQHF | TRBJ1-5 | NA | TRBV28 | NA
TGTGCCAGCAGTTTCGGACTAGCGGGGGGGTTCTCCTACAATGAGCAGTTCTTC | CASSFGLAGGFSYNEQFF | TRBJ2-1 | many | TRBV12-3/TRBV12-4 | TRBD2
TGTGCCAGCAGTTTATCGGGGCAGAGCTATGGCTACACCTTC | CASSLSGQSYGYTF | TRBJ1-2 | NA | TRBV27 | NA
TGTGCCAGCAGTCCCACAGGGGGGACTAATGAAAAACTGTTTTTT | CASSPTGGTNEKLFF | TRBJ1-4 | few | TRBV12-3/TRBV12-4 | TRBD1
TGTGCCAGCAGCTTAGCTAGCGGGGGGGATACGCAGTATTTT | CASSLASGGDTQYF | TRBJ2-3 | many | TRBV7-2 | TRBD2
TGTGCCAGCAGTTTATATGCCGGGACACAAGAGACCCAGTACTTC | CASSLYAGTQETQYF | TRBJ2-5 | many | TRBV7-9 | NA
TGCAGCGTTGAAGCCCTTTTTGGTGGCTACACCTTC | CSVEALFGGYTF | TRBJ1-2 | NA | TRBV29-1 | NA
TGTGCCAGCAGCTTTCTGGACAGGGTAAAATCTGGCGAGACCCAGTACTTC | CASSFLDRVKSGETQYF | TRBJ2-5 | many | TRBV7-2 | TRBD1
TGTGCCAGCAGTTTAACACTTGACAGCAACTCCTACAATGAGCAGTTCTTC | CASSLTLDSNSYNEQFF | TRBJ2-1 | few | TRBV28 | NA
TGTGCCAGCATCCAGTGGGGCTCTGAAGCTTTCTTT | CASIQWGSEAFF | TRBJ1-1 | NA | TRBV5-4 | NA
TGTGCCAGCAGCCGGGGACACCCAGCTAACTATGGCTACACCTTC | CASSRGHPANYGYTF | TRBJ1-2 | NA | TRBV14 | NA
TGCAGCGTACCCCGGGACACCGATGGCTACACCTTC | CSVPRDTDGYTF | TRBJ1-2 | NA | TRBV29-1 | NA
TGCAGCGTTTCCCTTGACGGGGGTAGCAATCAGCCCCAGCATTTT | CSVSLDGGSNQPQHF | TRBJ1-5 | few | TRBV29-1 | NA
TGTGCCAGCAGCCACGGTCCGAACGAATCCGGAAACACCATATATTTT | CASSHGPNESGNTIYF | TRBJ1-3 | NA | TRBV7-9 | NA
TGTGCCAGCAGTGAGACAGGCGTCCAAGAGACCCAGTACTTC | CASSETGVQETQYF | TRBJ2-5 | NA | TRBV2 | NA
TGTGCCAGCAGTACGCGACAGACTAGCTATGGCTACACCTTC | CASSTRQTSYGYTF | TRBJ1-2 | NA | TRBV12-3/TRBV12-4 | NA
TGCAGTGCTAGAGTGGTGGTGGACGAGCAGTTCTTC | CSARVVVDEQFF | TRBJ2-1 | NA | TRBV20-1 | NA
TGTGCCAGCGAGAGATACGTGGGACCGAACACCGGGGAGCTGTTTTTT | CASERYVGPNTGELFF | TRBJ2-2 | NA | TRBV7-9 | NA
TGTGCCATCAGTGAACGGGGCCCCAAAAACATTCAGTACTTC | CAISERGPKNIQYF | TRBJ2-4 | NA | TRBV10-3 | NA
TGTGCCAGCAGCTCGGACAGTCCTAGCAATCAGCCCCAGCATTTT | CASSSDSPSNQPQHF | TRBJ1-5 | NA | TRBV5-5 | NA
TGTGCCAGCAGTTTCCGCTGGGAGCCAGGGGATTCACCCCTCCACTTT | CASSFRWEPGDSPLHF | TRBJ1-6 | NA | TRBV28 | NA
TGTGCCACCAGCAACGGACGGACCATCACAGATACGCAGTATTTT | CATSNGRTITDTQYF | TRBJ2-3 | NA | TRBV15 | NA
TGTGCCAGCAGCCGGGAGTTGGGACTAGCGGGTTTGGAGGAGACCCAGTACTTC | CASSRELGLAGLEETQYF | TRBJ2-5 | NA | TRBV5-4 | TRBD2
TGTGCCAGCAGACTCGGACAGGGGCTCAACACTGAAGCTTTCTTT | CASRLGQGLNTEAFF | TRBJ1-1 | once | TRBV6-2/TRBV6-3 | TRBD1
TGTGCCAGTACCCAGGGTCTTCAACCCTACGAGCAGTACTTC | CASTQGLQPYEQYF | TRBJ2-7 | few | TRBV7-9 | NA
TGTGCCAGCAGCTTAGCTTTGGAGAGAACCGGGGAGCTGTTTTTT | CASSLALERTGELFF | TRBJ2-2 | many | TRBV7-6 | NA
TGTGCCAGCAGTTTGGCGCCAGTCACAGAGACCCAGTACTTC | CASSLAPVTETQYF | TRBJ2-5 | NA | TRBV12-3/TRBV12-4 | NA
TGTGCCAGCAGTTTAATGGACAGGGGAAATCGCGGGGAGCTGTTTTTT | CASSLMDRGNRGELFF | TRBJ2-2 | few | TRBV28 | TRBD1
TGTGCCAGCAGCTCCGGGCAGGGCAGGAGCACAGATACGCAGTATTTT | CASSSGQGRSTDTQYF | TRBJ2-3 | many | TRBV7-9 | NA
TGCGCCAGCAGTCAATCGGAGGAACTAGCGGATACGCAGTATTTT | CASSQSEELADTQYF | TRBJ2-3 | many | TRBV23-1 | TRBD2
TGCAGTGCTTTCGATAGCGGGGGAGGGAATGAGCAGTTCTTC | CSAFDSGGGNEQFF | TRBJ2-1 | NA | TRBV20-1 | TRBD2
TGTGCCAGCAGCCTCGAAGGATCTAGGGGCTACGAGCAGTACTTC | CASSLEGSRGYEQYF | TRBJ2-7 | NA | TRBV5-5 | NA
TGCGCCAGCAGCTTCTCCGCGGGGGGGCCTTCAGATACGCAGTATTTT | CASSFSAGGPSDTQYF | TRBJ2-3 | NA | TRBV5-1 | TRBD2
TGTGCCATCTCACAGGGGCCAAGCTCCTACAATGAGCAGTTCTTC | CAISQGPSSYNEQFF | TRBJ2-1 | few | TRBV6-2/TRBV6-3 | TRBD1
TGTGCCAGCAGCTTAGGTCATAGCGGACAAGAGACCCAGTACTTC | CASSLGHSGQETQYF | TRBJ2-5 | NA | TRBV7-9 | NA
TGTGCCAGCATCCTCCCGAGAGAAGCTAACTATGGCTACACCTTC | CASILPREANYGYTF | TRBJ1-2 | few | TRBV7-4 | NA
TGTGCCAGCAGTTCCTACCCCGAGGGAGAAGCTTTCTTT | CASSSYPEGEAFF | TRBJ1-1 | few | TRBV28 | NA